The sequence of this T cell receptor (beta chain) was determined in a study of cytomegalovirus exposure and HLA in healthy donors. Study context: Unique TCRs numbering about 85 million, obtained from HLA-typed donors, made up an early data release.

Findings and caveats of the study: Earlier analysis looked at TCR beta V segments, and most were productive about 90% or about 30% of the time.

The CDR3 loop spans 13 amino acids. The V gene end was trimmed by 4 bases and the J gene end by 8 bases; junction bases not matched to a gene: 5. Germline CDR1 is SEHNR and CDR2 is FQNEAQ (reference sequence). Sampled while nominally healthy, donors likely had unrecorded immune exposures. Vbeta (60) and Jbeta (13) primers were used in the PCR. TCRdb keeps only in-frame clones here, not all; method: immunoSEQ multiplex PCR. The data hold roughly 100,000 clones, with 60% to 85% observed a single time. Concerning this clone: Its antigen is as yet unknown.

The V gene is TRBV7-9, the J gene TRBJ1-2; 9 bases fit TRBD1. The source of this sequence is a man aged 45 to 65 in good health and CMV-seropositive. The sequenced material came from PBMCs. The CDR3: CASSSQGAGGYTF. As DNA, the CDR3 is TGTGCCAGCAGCTCACAGGGGGCAGGGGGCTACACCTTC. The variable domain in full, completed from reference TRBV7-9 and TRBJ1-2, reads DTGVSQNPRHKITKRGQNVTFRCDPISEHNRLYWYRQTLGQGPEFLTYFQNEAQLEKSRLLSDRFSAERPKGSFSTLEIQRTEQGDSAMYLCASSSQGAGGYTFGSGTRLTVV.